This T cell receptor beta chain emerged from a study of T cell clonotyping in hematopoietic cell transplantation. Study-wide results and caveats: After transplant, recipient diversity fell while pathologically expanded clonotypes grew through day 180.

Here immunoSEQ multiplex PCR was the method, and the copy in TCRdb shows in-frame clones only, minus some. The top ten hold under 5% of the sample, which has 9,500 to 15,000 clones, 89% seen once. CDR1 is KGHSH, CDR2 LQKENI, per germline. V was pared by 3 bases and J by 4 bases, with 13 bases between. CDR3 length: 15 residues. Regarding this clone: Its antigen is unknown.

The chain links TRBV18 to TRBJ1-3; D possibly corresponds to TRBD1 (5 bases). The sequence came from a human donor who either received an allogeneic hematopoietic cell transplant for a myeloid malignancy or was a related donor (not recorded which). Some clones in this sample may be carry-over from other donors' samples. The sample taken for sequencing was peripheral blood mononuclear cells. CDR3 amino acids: CASSPGGSSGNTIYF. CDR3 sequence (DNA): TGTGCCAGCTCACCGGGGGGAAGTAGCGGAAACACCATATATTTT.